The sequence of this T cell receptor beta chain was determined in a study of CD8 T cells in Susac syndrome. Reverse transcription of roughly 0.45 to 1 ug RNA was carried out with random hexamers. In TCRdb, the immunoSEQ multiplex PCR reads were re-called with MiXCR into one record per CDR3 protein. The table includes more than 75,000 distinct CDR3 sequences, approximately 92% detected once. The V and J ends lost 8 bases and 4 bases respectively, with 17 bases between them. From germline, CDR1 is MGHRA and CDR2 YSYEKL. This CDR3 region has 14 residues. TCR beta sequencing covered blood CD8+ and CD4+ T cells.

The receptor's source is a human donor in good health. The V and J genes are TRBV4-1 and TRBJ1-2; TRBD1 might be the D (5 bases). What was sequenced was CD8+ T cells from PBMCs. The CDR3 loop is CASAADQGVYGYTF. For the CDR3, the DNA is TGCGCCAGCGCGGCCGACCAGGGAGTCTATGGCTACACCTTC.